The entry that follows covers one TCR beta chain sequence. This entry comes from a study of blood T cell repertoires in COVID-19. Repertoires were generated with immunoSEQ multiplex PCR, while TCRdb's copy carries only in-frame clones and drops some. The sample has 200,000 to 250,000 clones, about 91% seen once. Germline loops: CDR1 MGHDK, CDR2 SYGVNS. The CDR3 runs 17 residues. V shed 6 bases, J shed 3 bases, and the junction held 10 bases outside the gene matches. The sequencing sample was made of peripheral blood. The sequence was collected from a woman aged 25 to 45 with COVID-19, enrolled during active disease. This chain links TRBV25-1 with TRBJ2-3; 12 positions match TRBD2. The CDR3: CASSLGSGTSGTDTQYF. In DNA, the CDR3 is TGTGCCAGCAGCCTGGGGTCCGGGACTAGCGGGACAGATACGCAGTATTTT.